This TCR beta chain was obtained from a study of CD8+ T cells in alopecia areata. Study-wide results and limits: A large proportion of expanded lesional clones were detected persisting in scalp and blood during tofacitinib. Scalp lesions, especially in alopecia totalis/universalis, had higher clonality than normal scalp. Clonality in the scalp and expanded CD8+ clones ranked among the top 100 were significantly decreased by tofacitinib.

Sequencing templates came from extracted RNA that was reverse transcribed into cDNA. Assay: immunoSEQ multiplex PCR; the TCRdb copy retains only in-frame clones and omits some. The sample lists under 150,000 clones, around 56% occurring once. Sample treatment: oral pan-JAK inhibitor, 5-10 mg twice daily. This clone was picked up a small number of times. What it recognizes is unknown. The TCR sequence derives from a human donor with alopecia areata. The sequenced sample was CD4+ T cells sorted from blood, obtained at week 4, from a patient treated with tofacitinib.

The CDR3 DNA reads TGTGCCAGCAAGCCGACCGATACGCCGAACACTGAAGCTTTCTTT. Its protein product is CASKPTDTPNTEAFF. The rearrangement joins TRBV27 to TRBJ1-1, with D unresolved. The V and J ends lost 7 bases and 1 base respectively, with 16 bases between them. CDR1 and CDR2 from the germline V gene are MNHEY and SMNVEV (reference sequence). This CDR3 region has 15 residues.